Following are 21 T cell receptor beta chains from one sample sequenced in a study of blood T cell repertoires in COVID-19. Measured with immunoSEQ multiplex PCR; TCRdb has only the in-frame clones, and not every one. The table records over 50,000 clones, just under 85% of them present only once. Input material: peripheral blood. These TCRs come from a human donor in a cohort sampled during active COVID-19.

This chain links TRBV7-9 with TRBJ1-1, with D unresolved. The CDR3 spans 14 residues. The V and J ends lost 2 bases and 1 base respectively, with 8 bases between them. In germline, CDR1 is SEHNR, CDR2 FQNEAQ (reference sequence). The DNA for the CDR3 is TGTGCCAGCAGCTTATCGGAGAAGAACACTGAAGCTTTCTTT. Translation gives CASSLSEKNTEAFF.

The genes are TRBV18 and TRBJ1-2; the D is unclear. The germline V and J ends were trimmed by 2 bases and 0 bases, with 7 bases remaining between them. The CDR3 spans 14 residues. Germline-derived CDR1 and CDR2 are KGHSH and LQKENI. CDR3 sequence: CASSPDVANYGYTF. The CDR3 DNA sequence: TGTGCCAGCTCACCAGATGTAGCTAACTATGGCTACACCTTC.

V gene TRBV2 combines with J gene TRBJ2-5, with D maybe TRBD2 (6 bases). The CDR3 consists of 16 residues. CDR1 and CDR2 from the germline V gene are SNHLY and FYNNEI. Trimming removed 1 base from V and 5 bases from J, with 17 bases in between. The chain's CDR3 is CASSEEAVRGVETQYF. The CDR3 nucleotides read TGTGCCAGCAGTGAAGAGGCAGTACGCGGGGTGGAGACCCAGTACTTC. The entire variable domain, with the rest obtained from reference TRBV2 and TRBJ2-5, is as follows: EPEVTQTPSHQVTQMGQEVILRCVPISNHLYFYWYRQILGQKVEFLVSFYNNEISEKSEIFDDQFSVERPDGSNFTLKIRSTKLEDSAMYFCASSEEAVRGVETQYFGPGTRLLVL.

The rearrangement links TRBV12-1 to TRBJ2-1; the DNA was not compared with TRBD2, the D call given in the table. TRBV12-1 is listed as a pseudogene. The CDR3 has 16 residues. The CDR3 reads CASSFGLGPINNEQFF. CDR3 DNA sequence: TGTGCCAGCAGCTTTGGACTAGGACCGATAAACAATGAGCAGTTCTTC.

This chain connects TRBV5-8 to TRBJ2-6; possibly TRBD2 for D (5 bases). This CDR3 region has 17 residues. In germline, CDR1 is SGHTS, CDR2 YDEGEE. V was shortened by 5 bases and J by 3 bases, with 18 bases between the two germline ends. The chain's CDR3 is CASRKIGERFGANVLTF. CDR3 coding DNA: TGTGCCAGCAGGAAGATCGGGGAGAGATTTGGGGCCAACGTCCTGACTTTC.

This clone occurred a few times. The V call is TRBV6-5, the J call TRBJ1-6; D uncertain. Between the trimmed V and J ends, which lost 7 bases and 7 bases, there was a span of 14 bases. CDR1 and CDR2 (germline): MNHEY, SVGAGI. The length of the CDR3 is 14 residues. CDR3 nucleotides: TGTGCCAGCACCACGTCAGGATTCAATTCACCCCTCCACTTT. It codes for CASTTSGFNSPLHF.

The chain is built from TRBV19 and TRBJ2-1; 9 bases match TRBD1. Germline CDR1 LNHDA, CDR2 SQIVND (reference sequence). The CDR3 length is 13 residues. In DNA form, the CDR3 reads TGTGCTTCCGGGGACAGGGCCTACAATGAGCAGTTCTTC. Protein product: CASGDRAYNEQFF.

The chain employs TRBV9 and TRBJ2-2; a possible D gene is TRBD1 (6 bases). The CDR3 extends over 15 amino acids. The ends were cut back, 0 bases at V and 1 base at J, with 7 bases in the middle. The V gene's germline CDR1 is SGDLS and CDR2 YYNGEE. The CDR3 spells CASSVVQGNTGELFF. CDR3 bases: TGTGCCAGCAGCGTAGTACAGGGGAACACCGGGGAGCTGTTTTTT.

This clone was seen just once. The V and J genes are TRBV5-1 and TRBJ2-3; TRBD1 matches at 9 bases. Germline V gene lookup returns CDR1 SGHRS and CDR2 YFSETQ. Germline trimming cut 0 bases from V and 2 bases from J; bases unmatched to any gene: 4. CDR3 length: 16 amino acids. CDR3 sequence (DNA): TGCGCCAGCAGCTTGGGGACAGGGGCCTACACAGATACGCAGTATTTT. Its protein is CASSLGTGAYTDTQYF. Filled out from reference TRBV5-1 and TRBJ2-3, the complete variable domain reads KAGVTQTPRYLIKTRGQQVTLSCSPISGHRSVSWYQQTPGQGLQFLFEYFSETQRNKGNFPGRFSGRQFSNSRSEMNVSTLELGDSALYLCASSLGTGAYTDTQYFGPGTRLTVL.

The chain uses TRBV4-1 and TRBJ1-1; 7 bases map to TRBD1. Per germline, CDR1 MGHRA and CDR2 YSYEKL. The CDR3 has 15 amino acids. Unmatched junction bases numbered 8, after V lost 2 bases and J lost 5 bases. The CDR3 DNA follows: TGCGCCAGCAGCCAACCACAGGGGAAAAAGACTGAAGCTTTCTTT. As protein: CASSQPQGKKTEAFF.

A single count supports this clone. V and J are TRBV6-2 or TRBV6-3 and TRBJ1-2; tentative D call: TRBD1 (5 bases). The V end was cut by 2 bases, the J end by 8 bases, with 21 bases between. The CDR3 is 16 amino acids. Per germline, CDR1 MNHEY and CDR2 SVGEGT. This CDR3 reads CASSYLGGRTGGGYTF. The CDR3 DNA follows: TGTGCCAGCAGTTACCTCGGCGGCAGGACGGGGGGAGGCTACACCTTC.

CDR3 sequence reads: CASSEETSGDLGTDTQYF. The CDR3 bases are TGTGCCAGCAGTGAAGAGACTAGCGGGGATCTGGGCACAGATACGCAGTATTTT. J is TRBJ2-3 and V is TRBV2; 11 bases line up with TRBD2. The CDR3 sequence is 18 residues long. V was pared by 1 base and J by 1 base, with 7 bases of the junction left unmatched. The germline gives CDR1 SNHLY, CDR2 FYNNEI.

The chain couples TRBV6-5 to TRBJ2-3; maybe TRBD1 (5 bases). The CDR3 spans 13 residues. Germline loops: CDR1 MNHEY, CDR2 SVGAGI. Trimming pared 6 bases from V and 0 bases from J, leaving 7 bases between. Written as DNA, the CDR3 is TGTGCCAGCAGCAGGGATAGCACAGATACGCAGTATTTT. Translated, it gives CASSRDSTDTQYF.

J is TRBJ2-7 and V is TRBV28; D call uncertain. The germline V gene has CDR1 MDHEN and CDR2 SYDVKM. Trimming stripped 6 bases from V and 1 base from J, with 10 bases between. The CDR3 is 13 amino acids. This CDR3 reads CASSLVPSYEQYF. Here the CDR3 DNA reads TGTGCCAGCAGCCTAGTTCCATCCTACGAGCAGTACTTC. The full variable domain, rest sourced from reference TRBV28 and TRBJ2-7, is DVKVTQSSRYLVKRTGEKVFLECVQDMDHENMFWYRQDPGLGLRLIYFSYDVKMKEKGDIPEGYSVSREKKERFSLILESASTNQTSMYLCASSLVPSYEQYFGPGTRLTVT.

J is TRBJ2-3 and V is TRBV19; no clear D. CDR3 length equals 13 residues. V dropped 8 bases and J dropped 3 bases, with 12 bases sitting between them. The germline V gene encodes CDR1 LNHDA and CDR2 SQIVND (reference sequence). The CDR3: CASRSAATDTQYF. The DNA for the CDR3 is TGTGCCAGTCGAAGCGCAGCGACAGATACGCAGTATTTT.

This chain links TRBV5-6 with TRBJ2-7; 12 bases are a match to TRBD1. In germline, CDR1 is SGHDT, CDR2 YYEEEE. V lost 4 bases to trimming and J lost 4 bases; unmatched junction nucleotides: 3. The CDR3 is 14 amino acids. CDR3 nucleotide sequence: TGTGCCAGCAGCGGGACAGGGGGCTCGTACGAGCAGTACTTC. It specifies CASSGTGGSYEQYF.

The V gene is TRBV19, the J gene TRBJ1-5, with unresolved D. Per the germline V gene, CDR1 is LNHDA and CDR2 is SQIVND (reference sequence). The length of the CDR3 is 14 residues. The ends were cut back, 3 bases at V and 2 bases at J, with 8 bases in the middle. This CDR3 reads CASSIITGNQPQHF. The DNA of the CDR3 is TGTGCCAGTAGTATCATTACGGGCAATCAGCCCCAGCATTTT.

This clone is a singleton in its sample. The chain has TRBV7-2 and TRBJ1-6; D remains unclear. CDR1 and CDR2 (germline): SGHTA, FQGNSA. The CDR3 runs to 16 residues. Trimming shortened V by 1 base and J by 5 bases, and 12 bases separated the two germline ends. CDR3: CASSLGSPGDNSPLHF. The CDR3 nucleotides are TGTGCCAGCAGCTTAGGTTCCCCGGGAGATAATTCACCCCTCCACTTT.

The CDR3 DNA is TGTGCCAGCAGTTTATTAGGTGGACAGGGCTCAACTAATGAAAAACTGTTTTTT. Amino acid sequence: CASSLLGGQGSTNEKLFF. The chain employs TRBV27 and TRBJ1-4; 8 bases are shared with TRBD1. V shed 1 base, J shed 0 bases, and the junction held 7 bases outside the gene matches. Germline V lookup: CDR1 MNHEY, CDR2 SMNVEV (reference sequence). The CDR3 is made up of 18 amino acids. Full variable domain (remainder filled in from reference TRBV27 and TRBJ1-4): EAQVTQNPRYLITVTGKKLTVTCSQNMNHEYMSWYRQDPGLGLRQIYYSMNVEVTDKGDVPEGYKVSRKEKRNFPLILESPSPNQTSLYFCASSLLGGQGSTNEKLFFGSGTQLSVL.

About this clone itself: The sample has other DNA sequences that encode this CDR3 too. CDR3 DNA: TGCGCCAGCAGCCGCGACTACTACAATGAGCAGTTCTTC. This codes for CASSRDYYNEQFF. This sequence joins TRBV4-1 and TRBJ2-1; TRBD2 is a possible D gene (5 bases). The CDR3 consists of 13 residues. Germline loops: CDR1 MGHRA, CDR2 YSYEKL. Trimming shortened V by 4 bases and J by 3 bases, and 7 bases separated the two germline ends.

The sample holds a few counts of this clone. The rearrangement links TRBV19 to TRBJ2-2; TRBD1 aligns across 9 bases. The V gene's germline CDR1 is LNHDA and CDR2 SQIVND (reference sequence). CDR3 length equals 13 residues. Trimming cost V 8 bases and J 6 bases; bases outside gene matches: 4. The CDR3 sequence is CASSGTGSGELFF. Here the CDR3 DNA reads TGTGCCAGTTCCGGGACAGGGTCCGGGGAGCTGTTTTTT.